A single sample is the source of the 29 T cell receptor beta chains below, sequenced in a study of blood T cell repertoires in COVID-19. Generated by immunoSEQ multiplex PCR, the TCRdb table keeps only in-frame clones and is missing some. The sample shows under 300,000 clones, 80% to 90% of them seen only once. The sequenced sample consisted of PBMCs or T cells enriched from blood (not recorded which). These receptors were collected from a young woman who had recovered from COVID-19.

V usage is TRBV4-1 and J usage is TRBJ1-5; no clear D. Germline V lookup: CDR1 MGHRA, CDR2 YSYEKL. With 1 base removed from V and 7 bases from J, the gap between germline ends came to 8 bases. The CDR3 is 13 residues long. CDR3 coding DNA: TGCGCCAGCAGCCAAGGTGTCGTGCAGCCCCAGCATTTT. It specifies CASSQGVVQPQHF.

V is TRBV13 and J is TRBJ2-3; TRBD2 agrees at 10 bases. In germline, CDR1 is PRHDT, CDR2 FYEKMQ (reference sequence). Trimming took 6 bases from V and 4 from J; bases not matched to a gene: 4. This CDR3 has 14 residues. This chain's CDR3 is CASRSGGAPDTQYF. The CDR3 nucleotides are TGTGCCAGCAGGAGCGGGGGGGCCCCAGATACGCAGTATTTT.

V and J are TRBV19 and TRBJ1-4, with 10 bases fitting TRBD1. The CDR3 is 19 amino acids. The V and J ends lost 5 bases and 2 bases, in that order; junction bases with no gene match: 14. The germline V gene encodes CDR1 LNHDA and CDR2 SQIVND (reference sequence). The CDR3 DNA reads as TGTGCCAGTAGTCTCCTAGGACAGGGGGGGGCACCGACTAATGAAAAACTGTTTTTT. It translates to CASSLLGQGGAPTNEKLFF.

V gene TRBV7-9 combines with J gene TRBJ1-1; D is uncertain. V dropped 8 bases and J dropped 0 bases, with 10 bases sitting between them. Germline V CDR1 and CDR2: SEHNR, FQNEAQ (reference sequence). The CDR3 has 13 residues. The CDR3 loop reads CASGREVNTEAFF. The CDR3 DNA reads as TGTGCCAGCGGGAGAGAGGTGAACACTGAAGCTTTCTTT.

This clone was seen at least ten times. V usage is TRBV6-1 and J usage is TRBJ2-7; TRBD1 agrees at 12 bases. Germline loops: CDR1 MNHNS, CDR2 SASEGT. The length of the CDR3 is 14 residues. V lost 3 bases and J lost 5; bases outside the gene matches: 2. CDR3 sequence reads: CASSEGTGGHEQYF. The CDR3 DNA follows: TGTGCCAGCAGTGAGGGGACAGGGGGCCACGAGCAGTACTTC.

CDR3 DNA: TGTGCCAGCTCAGCCGGGACAGGGGGAGATACGCAGTATTTT. This sequence encodes CASSAGTGGDTQYF. The chain combines TRBV18 with TRBJ2-3; 11 bases are shared with TRBD1. This CDR3 has 14 residues. Per the germline V gene, CDR1 is KGHSH and CDR2 is LQKENI. V trimming: 5 bases; J trimming: 5 bases; junction bases outside the gene matches: 3.

The J gene is TRBJ1-3, the V gene TRBV7-9; 9 bases line up with TRBD1. This CDR3 is 13 amino acids long. The junction had 2 bases not matched to a gene; V was cut back by 7 bases and J by 4 bases. The germline CDR1 and CDR2 sequences are SEHNR and FQNEAQ (reference sequence). For the CDR3, the DNA is TGTGCCAGCAAAACAGGGGGCGGAAACACCATATATTTT. Translation: CASKTGGGNTIYF.

The chain employs TRBV21-1 and TRBJ2-1; the DNA was not used to check the table's D call, TRBD1. TRBV21-1 counts as a pseudogene. The CDR3 contains 19 residues. CDR3 residues: CASSKVWGTVYFSYNEQFF. In nucleotides, the CDR3 is TGTGCCAGCAGCAAAGTTTGGGGGACAGTCTACTTCTCCTACAATGAGCAGTTCTTC.

The chain has TRBV7-9 and TRBJ1-2; maybe TRBD1 (5 bases). The V gene's germline CDR1 is SEHNR and CDR2 FQNEAQ (reference sequence). V was shortened by 5 bases and J by 3 bases, with 13 bases between the two germline ends. The CDR3 runs to 14 residues. CDR3 protein: CASSPGQGHYGYTF. In nucleotides, the CDR3 is TGTGCCAGCAGCCCCGGGCAGGGCCACTATGGCTACACCTTC.

This clone was observed a single time. The rearrangement joins TRBV2 to TRBJ2-2; D call uncertain. Trimming left V 3 bases short and J 2 bases short, with 10 bases between. The CDR3 consists of 15 residues. The germline V gene encodes CDR1 SNHLY and CDR2 FYNNEI. The CDR3 spells CASSEWQVNTGELFF. The CDR3 DNA is TGTGCCAGCAGTGAGTGGCAGGTTAACACCGGGGAGCTGTTTTTT.

This chain connects TRBV7-9 to TRBJ1-2, with TRBD1 matching 7 bases. Germline CDR1 and CDR2: SEHNR and FQNEAQ (reference sequence). Trimming took 2 bases from V and 3 from J; bases not matched to a gene: 6. The CDR3 spans 15 residues. DNA for the CDR3: TGTGCCAGCAGCTTAAGGACAGGCGCCGACTATGGCTACACCTTC. It encodes CASSLRTGADYGYTF.

The chain recombines TRBV2 with TRBJ1-5; D is undetermined. The V end was cut by 8 bases, the J end by 7 bases, with 12 bases between. This CDR3 is built from 12 residues. Germline CDR1 SNHLY, CDR2 FYNNEI. The CDR3 region has the DNA TGTGCCAGCCGGCCAGAGGCCCAGCCCCAGCATTTT. As protein: CASRPEAQPQHF.

This clone was seen a single time. The gene calls are TRBV30 and TRBJ2-2, with a possible D match to TRBD1 (5 bases). The V gene's germline CDR1 is GTSNPN and CDR2 SVGIG (reference sequence). Trimming took off 1 base at V and 5 bases at J, with 5 bases between the two ends. CDR3 length: 12 amino acids. CDR3 sequence: CAWSEGTGELFF. The CDR3 DNA reads as TGTGCCTGGAGTGAGGGGACCGGGGAGCTGTTTTTT.

Only one count was recorded for this clone. The rearrangement joins TRBV2 to TRBJ2-5, with 10 nucleotides matching TRBD2. The J segment lost 5 bases and the V segment lost 1 base, leaving 10 bases of the junction unmatched. The V gene's germline CDR1 is SNHLY and CDR2 FYNNEI. CDR3 length: 17 amino acids. The CDR3 reads CASSEVVAGGAGETQYF. CDR3 nucleotide sequence: TGTGCCAGCAGTGAAGTGGTAGCGGGGGGCGCAGGGGAGACCCAGTACTTC.

The gene calls are TRBV27 and TRBJ2-1; 11 positions agree with TRBD2. Germline V gene lookup returns CDR1 MNHEY and CDR2 SMNVEV (reference sequence). V trimming: 6 bases; J trimming: 5 bases; junction bases outside the gene matches: 6. This CDR3 contains 15 residues. The CDR3 region is CASSLAGGFNNEQFF. Written as DNA, the CDR3 is TGTGCCAGCAGCTTAGCGGGGGGGTTTAACAATGAGCAGTTCTTC.

The chain has TRBV6-4 and TRBJ2-3; D possibly corresponds to TRBD2 (6 bases). V was clipped by 6 bases and J by 3 bases, with 10 bases between them. The CDR3 totals 13 residues. CDR1 is MRHNA and CDR2 is SNTAGT in the germline V gene. CDR3 protein: CASSRLETDTQYF. The DNA for the CDR3 is TGTGCCAGCAGCAGACTAGAGACAGATACGCAGTATTTT.

The chain is built from TRBV2 and TRBJ1-1; no definite D call. V lost 6 bases to trimming and J lost 4 bases, with 9 bases between them. The CDR3 is 12 residues long. The V gene's germline CDR1 is SNHLY and CDR2 FYNNEI. The CDR3 DNA sequence: TGTGCCAGCAGCTTTAGTGGCACTGAAGCTTTCTTT. Residues: CASSFSGTEAFF.

The chain uses TRBV30 and TRBJ1-2; D gene unclear. The CDR3 has 14 amino acids. Per the germline V gene, CDR1 is GTSNPN and CDR2 is SVGIG (reference sequence). Trimming removed 4 bases from V and 8 bases from J, with 20 bases in between. The CDR3, as DNA: TGTGCCTGGACGCCAGTGGCAGGCCTGGGCGGCTACACCTTC. Translation gives CAWTPVAGLGGYTF.

On this clone: At one end the junction does not follow the germline gene, possibly because of a read error. The genes are TRBV6-1 and TRBJ2-7; TRBD1 might be the D (7 bases). CDR3 length: 15 amino acids. In germline, CDR1 is MNHNS, CDR2 SASEGT. CDR3 amino acids: CASREGRTGYYEQYF. The CDR3 region has the DNA TGTGCCAGCAGGGAAGGGAGGACAGGCTACTACGAGCAGTACTTC.

The chain couples TRBV9 to TRBJ2-2; 9 positions match TRBD2. With 0 bases clipped from V and 7 bases from J, the junction kept 4 bases outside the gene matches. The CDR3 covers 15 residues. The germline V gene encodes CDR1 SGDLS and CDR2 YYNGEE. In DNA form, the CDR3 reads TGTGCCAGCAGCGTAGGCGGGGGGGCCATCGGGGAGCTGTTTTTT. It yields the protein CASSVGGGAIGELFF.

This rearrangement joins TRBV15 to TRBJ1-2; possibly TRBD1 for D (5 bases). V was pared by 4 bases and J by 1 base, with 7 bases between. CDR1 is LNHNV and CDR2 is YYDKDF in the germline V gene (reference sequence). This CDR3 has 13 amino acids. CDR3: CATSIGDNYGYTF. The CDR3 nucleotides read TGTGCCACCAGCATAGGGGATAACTATGGCTACACCTTC.

V is TRBV11-2 and J is TRBJ2-1, with TRBD1 matching over 8 bases. The V gene end was trimmed by 4 bases and the J gene end by 4 bases; junction bases not matched to a gene: 3. Per germline, CDR1 SGHAT and CDR2 FQNNGV. The CDR3 totals 14 residues. CDR3: CASSSGQAYNEQFF. CDR3 nucleotides: TGTGCCAGCAGCTCGGGACAGGCTTACAATGAGCAGTTCTTC.

The chain combines TRBV27 with TRBJ1-5; no firm D call. The CDR3 length is 12 residues. Trimming took 4 bases from V and 10 from J, leaving 11 bases between them. The germline V gene has CDR1 MNHEY and CDR2 SMNVEV (reference sequence). The DNA for the CDR3 is TGTGCCAGCAGTTCCCCCGGAGGCCCCCAGCATTTT. Protein sequence: CASSSPGGPQHF.

The V call is TRBV2, the J call TRBJ2-7; 11 positions agree with TRBD1. The length of the CDR3 is 12 residues. The V segment lost 11 bases and the J segment 6 bases; nucleotides outside the gene matches: 6. CDR1 and CDR2 from the germline V gene are SNHLY and FYNNEI. In nucleotides, the CDR3 is TGTGCCCGAAGGACAGGGGGCGGCGAGCAGTACTTC. Its translation is CARRTGGGEQYF.

This clone was detected only once. J is TRBJ1-2 and V is TRBV2, with D perhaps matching TRBD1 (6 bases). The CDR3 is 14 residues long. V was trimmed by 8 bases and J by 4 bases, leaving 17 bases between them. Germline values: CDR1 SNHLY, CDR2 FYNNEI. The CDR3 reads CASCRTERGYGYTF. For the CDR3, the DNA is TGTGCCAGCTGCCGGACAGAACGAGGCTATGGCTACACCTTC.

V and J are TRBV5-1 and TRBJ1-2, with D possibly being TRBD1 (6 bases). CDR1 SGHRS and CDR2 YFSETQ come from the germline V gene. V was pared by 1 base and J by 4 bases, with 14 bases between. CDR3 length equals 15 residues. CDR3 coding DNA: TGCGCCAGCAGCTTGCGCCCCGAGGGGGTCTATGGCTACACCTTC. Translating it yields CASSLRPEGVYGYTF.

The V and J genes are TRBV2 and TRBJ2-7; D gene uncertain. The CDR3 sequence is 12 residues long. Per the germline V gene, CDR1 is SNHLY and CDR2 is FYNNEI. Trimming took 7 bases from V and 2 from J, leaving 9 bases between them. The CDR3 nucleotides read TGTGCCAGCAATGGCCCACCCTACGAGCAGTACTTC. Translating gives CASNGPPYEQYF.

The chain combines TRBV7-2 with TRBJ1-2; D is uncertain. Per germline, CDR1 SGHTA and CDR2 FQGNSA. The CDR3 extends over 14 amino acids. Trimming shortened V by 5 bases and J by 2 bases, and 12 bases separated the two germline ends. Written as DNA, the CDR3 is TGTGCCAGCAGCCCTTTTGGAGGGAACTATGGCTACACCTTC. Its translation is CASSPFGGNYGYTF. Supplemented by reference TRBV7-2 and TRBJ1-2, the full variable domain reads GAGVSQSPSNKVTEKGKDVELRCDPISGHTALYWYRQSLGQGLEFLIYFQGNSAPDKSGLPSDRFSAERTGGSVSTLTIQRTQQEDSAVYLCASSPFGGNYGYTFGSGTRLTVV.

This chain connects TRBV6-1 to TRBJ1-4; D unclear. Trimming took 1 base from V and 9 from J, leaving 9 bases between them. The CDR3 runs to 13 residues. CDR1 and CDR2 (germline): MNHNS, SASEGT. The CDR3 is CASSEGQAQKLFF. CDR3 bases: TGTGCCAGCAGTGAAGGGCAGGCACAAAAACTGTTTTTT.